This T cell receptor (beta chain) was captured in a study of OX40 agonist ivuxolimab in advanced cancers. In the study overall: Patients got intravenous ivuxolimab at 0.01 to 10 mg/kg every 2 weeks.

Notes on this clone: Its antigen is unknown.

This CDR3 region has 14 residues. In germline, CDR1 is SEHNR, CDR2 FQNEAQ (reference sequence). Trimming took 3 bases from V and 0 from J, leaving 7 bases between them. The study's findings and limits: Clonal expansion from baseline to week 6 occurred in both CD4+ and CD8+ T cells.

Sequencing used immunoSEQ multiplex PCR; TCRdb keeps in-frame clones, though not all of them. The table lists under 65,000 clones, under 90% of them singletons. This specimen was CD4+ or CD8+ T cells sorted from blood, taken in a trial of the OX40 agonist ivuxolimab. This sequence originates from an adult with an advanced solid tumor such as melanoma, head and neck, liver or kidney cancer. This sequence joins TRBV7-9 and TRBJ2-3; a weak D match, TRBD1 (5 bases). The CDR3 sequence: CASSLAGSTDTQYF. The CDR3 nucleotides read TGTGCCAGCAGCTTGGCAGGGAGCACAGATACGCAGTATTTT.